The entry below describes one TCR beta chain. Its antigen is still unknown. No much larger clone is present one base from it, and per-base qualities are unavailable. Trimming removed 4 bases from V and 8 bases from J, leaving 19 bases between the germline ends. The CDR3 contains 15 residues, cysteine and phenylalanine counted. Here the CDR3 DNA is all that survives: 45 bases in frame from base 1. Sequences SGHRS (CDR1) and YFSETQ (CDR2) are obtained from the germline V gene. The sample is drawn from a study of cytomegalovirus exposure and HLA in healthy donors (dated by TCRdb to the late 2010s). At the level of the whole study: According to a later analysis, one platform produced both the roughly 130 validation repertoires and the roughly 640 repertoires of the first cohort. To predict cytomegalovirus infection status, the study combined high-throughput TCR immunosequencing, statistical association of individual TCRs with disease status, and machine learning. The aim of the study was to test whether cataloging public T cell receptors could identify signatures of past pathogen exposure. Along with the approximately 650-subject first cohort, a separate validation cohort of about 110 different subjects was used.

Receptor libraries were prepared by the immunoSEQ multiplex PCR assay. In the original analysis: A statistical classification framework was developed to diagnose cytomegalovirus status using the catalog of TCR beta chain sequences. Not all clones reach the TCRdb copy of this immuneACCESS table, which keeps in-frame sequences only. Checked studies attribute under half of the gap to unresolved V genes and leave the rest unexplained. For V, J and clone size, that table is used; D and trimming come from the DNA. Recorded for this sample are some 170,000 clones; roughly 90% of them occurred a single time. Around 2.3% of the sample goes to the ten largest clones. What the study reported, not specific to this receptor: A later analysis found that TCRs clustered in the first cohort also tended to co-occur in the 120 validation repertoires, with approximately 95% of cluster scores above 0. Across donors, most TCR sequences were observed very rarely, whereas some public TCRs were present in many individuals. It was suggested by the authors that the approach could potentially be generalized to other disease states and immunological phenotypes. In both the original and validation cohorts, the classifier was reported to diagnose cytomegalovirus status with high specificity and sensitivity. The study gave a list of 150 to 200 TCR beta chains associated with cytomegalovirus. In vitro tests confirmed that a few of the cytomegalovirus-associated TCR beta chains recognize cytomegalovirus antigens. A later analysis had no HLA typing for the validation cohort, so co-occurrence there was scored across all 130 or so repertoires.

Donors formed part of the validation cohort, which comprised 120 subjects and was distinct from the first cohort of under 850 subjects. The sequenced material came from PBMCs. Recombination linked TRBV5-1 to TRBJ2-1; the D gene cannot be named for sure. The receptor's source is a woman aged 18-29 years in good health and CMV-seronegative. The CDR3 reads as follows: CASSPNHVPVHEQFF. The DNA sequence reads TGCGCCAGCAGCCCCAACCATGTCCCAGTCCATGAGCAGTTCTTC.